These T cell receptor beta chains were read from a single sample in a study of cytomegalovirus exposure and HLA in healthy donors. Here immunoSEQ multiplex PCR was the method, and the copy in TCRdb shows in-frame clones only, minus some. The sample records roughly 120,000 clones, approximately 74% being singletons. Sample: PBMCs. Receptors were obtained from a woman in her thirties or forties in good health and CMV-seropositive. CDR3s include the opening cysteine and the closing phenylalanine or tryptophan. A D gene is named only where the DNA matches it firmly. Some rows have no size entry. The others give once, few or many, or a class for an expanded clone.

CDR3 protein: CASHIRDSHLATNEKLFF
CDR3 DNA: TGTGCCAGCCATATCCGGGACAGCCACCTTGCAACTAATGAAAAACTGTTTTTT
CDR3 length: 18
D gene: TRBD1
clone size: NA
V gene: TRBV27
J gene: TRBJ1-4

CDR3 protein: CASSQGAQVRYSGANVLTF
CDR3 DNA: TGTGCCAGCAGCCAAGGGGCACAGGTGAGATACTCTGGGGCCAACGTCCTGACTTTC
CDR3 length: 19
D gene: NA
clone size: NA
V gene: TRBV4-2
J gene: TRBJ2-6

CDR3 protein: CASSKGQLGTEAFF
CDR3 DNA: TGTGCCAGCAGCAAGGGACAGTTGGGCACTGAAGCTTTCTTT
CDR3 length: 14
D gene: TRBD1
clone size: NA
V gene: TRBV5-5
J gene: TRBJ1-1

CDR3 protein: CASRRTGLEEQYF
CDR3 DNA: TGTGCCAGTCGTAGGACAGGGCTGGAAGAGCAGTACTTC
CDR3 length: 13
D gene: TRBD1
clone size: few
V gene: TRBV19
J gene: TRBJ2-7

CDR3 protein: CASSSAGARFF
CDR3 DNA: TGTGCCAGTAGTTCGGCGGGAGCTCGGTTCTTC
CDR3 length: 11
D gene: TRBD2
clone size: few
V gene: TRBV19
J gene: TRBJ2-1

CDR3 protein: CASSAPSYRVDATKQYF
CDR3 DNA: TGCGCCAGCAGCGCTCCTTCTTACAGGGTAGATGCTACCAAGCAGTACTTC
CDR3 length: 17
D gene: NA
clone size: NA
V gene: TRBV5-1
J gene: TRBJ2-7

CDR3 protein: CASSPLQNTGELFF
CDR3 DNA: TGTGCCAGCAGCCCCTTACAGAACACCGGGGAGCTGTTTTTT
CDR3 length: 14
D gene: NA
clone size: NA
V gene: TRBV9
J gene: TRBJ2-2

CDR3 protein: CASSLLGTTEQFF
CDR3 DNA: TGTGCCAGCAGTTTATTGGGGACTACCGAGCAGTTCTTC
CDR3 length: 13
D gene: TRBD2
clone size: few
V gene: TRBV27
J gene: TRBJ2-1

CDR3 protein: CSDNNGYTF
CDR3 DNA: TGCAGCGATAATAATGGCTACACCTTC
CDR3 length: 9
D gene: NA
clone size: once
V gene: TRBV29-1
J gene: TRBJ1-2

CDR3 protein: CASSPLAGSTDTQYF
CDR3 DNA: TGTGCCAGCAGCCCCTTAGCGGGGAGCACAGATACGCAGTATTTT
CDR3 length: 15
D gene: TRBD2
clone size: NA
V gene: TRBV5-4
J gene: TRBJ2-3

CDR3 protein: CASNTGTGVREQYF
CDR3 DNA: TGTGCCAGCAATACCGGGACAGGGGTCCGCGAGCAGTACTTC
CDR3 length: 14
D gene: TRBD1
clone size: NA
V gene: TRBV28
J gene: TRBJ2-7

CDR3 protein: CASSLTGDTEAFF
CDR3 DNA: TGTGCCAGCAGCCTTACAGGGGACACTGAAGCTTTCTTT
CDR3 length: 13
D gene: TRBD1
clone size: NA
V gene: TRBV5-5
J gene: TRBJ1-1

CDR3 protein: CASSQRGTSGSYEQYF
CDR3 DNA: TGCGCCAGCAGCCAGAGGGGGACTAGCGGTTCCTACGAGCAGTACTTC
CDR3 length: 16
D gene: TRBD2
clone size: NA
V gene: TRBV4-1
J gene: TRBJ2-7

CDR3 protein: CASSDRDMSSYEQYF
CDR3 DNA: TGTGCCAGCAGCGACCGGGACATGAGCTCCTACGAGCAGTACTTC
CDR3 length: 15
D gene: NA
clone size: NA
V gene: TRBV11-3
J gene: TRBJ2-7

CDR3 protein: CASSPRHRNQPQHF
CDR3 DNA: TGTGCCAGCAGTCCTCGACACCGCAATCAGCCCCAGCATTTT
CDR3 length: 14
D gene: NA
clone size: NA
V gene: TRBV6-5
J gene: TRBJ1-5

CDR3 protein: CASSNQGSDTQYF
CDR3 DNA: TGCGCCAGCAGCAACCAGGGGTCAGATACGCAGTATTTT
CDR3 length: 13
D gene: NA
clone size: once
V gene: TRBV5-1
J gene: TRBJ2-3

CDR3 protein: CSDRRSTSTDTQYF
CDR3 DNA: TGCAGCGATAGACGGAGTACTAGCACAGATACGCAGTATTTT
CDR3 length: 14
D gene: NA
clone size: NA
V gene: TRBV29-1
J gene: TRBJ2-3

CDR3 protein: CASEAGLGADTQYF
CDR3 DNA: TGTGCCAGCGAAGCGGGGTTAGGGGCAGATACGCAGTATTTT
CDR3 length: 14
D gene: TRBD2
clone size: NA
V gene: TRBV2
J gene: TRBJ2-3

CDR3 protein: CATYLATSVNYGYTF
CDR3 DNA: TGTGCCACCTACCTCGCTACTTCGGTTAACTATGGCTACACCTTC
CDR3 length: 15
D gene: NA
clone size: NA
V gene: TRBV6-6
J gene: TRBJ1-2

CDR3 protein: CASRDRAVTEAFF
CDR3 DNA: TGTGCCAGCCGGGACAGGGCGGTCACTGAAGCTTTCTTT
CDR3 length: 13
D gene: TRBD1
clone size: NA
V gene: TRBV2
J gene: TRBJ1-1

CDR3 protein: CASSYQVVLNSPLHF
CDR3 DNA: TGTGCCAGCAGTTACCAGGTGGTCCTTAATTCACCCCTCCACTTT
CDR3 length: 15
D gene: NA
clone size: few
V gene: TRBV6-6
J gene: TRBJ1-6

CDR3 protein: CASITRDRGNHEQFF
CDR3 DNA: TGTGCCAGTATCACCCGGGACAGGGGGAACCATGAGCAGTTCTTC
CDR3 length: 15
D gene: TRBD1
clone size: once
V gene: TRBV19
J gene: TRBJ2-1

CDR3 protein: CASGLRSEGGELFF
CDR3 DNA: TGTGCTAGTGGTTTGCGTTCGGAGGGAGGGGAGCTGTTTTTT
CDR3 length: 14
D gene: NA
clone size: few
V gene: TRBV12-5
J gene: TRBJ2-2

CDR3 protein: CASSEAGFEIQFF
CDR3 DNA: TGTGCCAGCAGTGAAGCGGGCTTCGAAATTCAGTTCTTC
CDR3 length: 13
D gene: NA
clone size: NA
V gene: TRBV2
J gene: TRBJ2-1

CDR3 protein: CASSHVRSRATTEAFF
CDR3 DNA: TGTGCCAGCAGCCATGTACGGTCGAGGGCGACCACTGAAGCTTTCTTT
CDR3 length: 16
D gene: NA
clone size: NA
V gene: TRBV16
J gene: TRBJ1-1

CDR3 protein: CASNFARQEAFF
CDR3 DNA: TGTGCCAGCAACTTTGCCAGACAGGAAGCTTTCTTT
CDR3 length: 12
D gene: NA
clone size: NA
V gene: TRBV28
J gene: TRBJ1-1

CDR3 protein: CASSLGAGSGANVLTF
CDR3 DNA: TGCGCCAGCAGCTTGGGGGCGGGCTCTGGGGCCAACGTCCTGACTTTC
CDR3 length: 16
D gene: NA
clone size: few
V gene: TRBV5-1
J gene: TRBJ2-6

CDR3 protein: CASSLSGGSYNEQFF
CDR3 DNA: TGTGCCAGCAGCCTTAGCGGGGGCTCCTACAATGAGCAGTTCTTC
CDR3 length: 15
D gene: TRBD2
clone size: NA
V gene: TRBV7-8
J gene: TRBJ2-1

CDR3 protein: CASTLHQETQYF
CDR3 DNA: TGTGCCAGCACCCTCCACCAAGAGACCCAGTACTTC
CDR3 length: 12
D gene: NA
clone size: once
V gene: TRBV27
J gene: TRBJ2-5

CDR3 protein: CASSEGGSGQGGTGELFF
CDR3 DNA: TGTGCCAGCAGTGAGGGGGGGTCGGGACAGGGCGGCACCGGGGAGCTGTTTTTT
CDR3 length: 18
D gene: TRBD1
clone size: NA
V gene: TRBV25-1
J gene: TRBJ2-2

CDR3 protein: CASSLGQGESYEQYF
CDR3 DNA: TGTGCCAGCAGCTTAGGGCAAGGGGAATCCTACGAGCAGTACTTC
CDR3 length: 15
D gene: NA
clone size: NA
V gene: TRBV13
J gene: TRBJ2-7

CDR3 protein: CASSYSRQGHTEAFF
CDR3 DNA: TGTGCCAGCAGTTACTCGCGACAGGGTCACACTGAAGCTTTCTTT
CDR3 length: 15
D gene: TRBD1
clone size: NA
V gene: TRBV6-5
J gene: TRBJ1-1

CDR3 protein: CASSLFFGTGGQGYTF
CDR3 DNA: TGCGCCAGCAGCTTGTTCTTTGGGACAGGGGGACAAGGCTACACCTTC
CDR3 length: 16
D gene: TRBD1
clone size: NA
V gene: TRBV5-1
J gene: TRBJ1-2

CDR3 protein: CASSVGQGRTYNSPLHF
CDR3 DNA: TGTGCCAGCAGCGTAGGACAGGGCAGAACCTATAATTCACCCCTCCACTTT
CDR3 length: 17
D gene: TRBD1
clone size: NA
V gene: TRBV9
J gene: TRBJ1-6

CDR3 protein: CASRIVTGGSYEQYF
CDR3 DNA: TGTGCCAGCAGAATCGTGACAGGGGGCTCCTACGAGCAGTACTTC
CDR3 length: 15
D gene: TRBD1
clone size: NA
V gene: TRBV6-5
J gene: TRBJ2-7

CDR3 protein: CASSMGTEYYGYTF
CDR3 DNA: TGTGCCAGTAGTATGGGGACAGAATACTATGGCTACACCTTC
CDR3 length: 14
D gene: TRBD1
clone size: NA
V gene: TRBV19
J gene: TRBJ1-2

CDR3 protein: CASSLRSSGGLNTGELFF
CDR3 DNA: TGTGCCAGCAGCTTAAGATCCAGCGGGGGCCTGAACACCGGGGAGCTGTTTTTT
CDR3 length: 18
D gene: TRBD2
clone size: NA
V gene: TRBV7-2
J gene: TRBJ2-2

CDR3 protein: CASRNGGTGAIYEQYF
CDR3 DNA: TGTGCCAGCAGAAACGGCGGGACAGGGGCCATCTACGAGCAGTACTTC
CDR3 length: 16
D gene: TRBD1
clone size: NA
V gene: TRBV7-2
J gene: TRBJ2-7

CDR3 protein: CASGDIGWYGYTF
CDR3 DNA: TGTGCCAGCGGGGACATAGGGTGGTATGGCTACACCTTC
CDR3 length: 13
D gene: NA
clone size: NA
V gene: TRBV25-1
J gene: TRBJ1-2

CDR3 protein: CAWRMTGVLSTDTQYF
CDR3 DNA: TGTGCCTGGAGGATGACAGGGGTCCTCAGCACAGATACGCAGTATTTT
CDR3 length: 16
D gene: TRBD1
clone size: NA
V gene: TRBV30
J gene: TRBJ2-3

CDR3 protein: CASSRDRGAGELFF
CDR3 DNA: TGTGCCAGCAGCCGGGACAGGGGCGCCGGGGAGCTGTTTTTT
CDR3 length: 14
D gene: TRBD1
clone size: NA
V gene: TRBV5-4
J gene: TRBJ2-2

CDR3 protein: CASSEAAGTTYNEQFF
CDR3 DNA: TGTGCCAGCAGTGAAGCCGCCGGGACTACATACAATGAGCAGTTCTTC
CDR3 length: 16
D gene: TRBD2
clone size: NA
V gene: TRBV2
J gene: TRBJ2-1

CDR3 protein: CASSWDRGSYNEQFF
CDR3 DNA: TGTGCCAGCAGCTGGGACAGGGGCTCCTACAATGAGCAGTTCTTC
CDR3 length: 15
D gene: TRBD1
clone size: NA
V gene: TRBV5-6
J gene: TRBJ2-1

CDR3 protein: CASSFGTGFLEQYF
CDR3 DNA: TGTGCCAGCAGCTTCGGGACAGGGTTCTTAGAGCAGTACTTC
CDR3 length: 14
D gene: TRBD1
clone size: NA
V gene: TRBV7-9
J gene: TRBJ2-7

CDR3 protein: CASSYQTGGEYEQYF
CDR3 DNA: TGTGCCAGCAGCTACCAGACAGGGGGGGAGTACGAGCAGTACTTC
CDR3 length: 15
D gene: TRBD1
clone size: NA
V gene: TRBV7-2
J gene: TRBJ2-7

CDR3 protein: CASSEATGGSEKLFF
CDR3 DNA: TGTGCCAGCAGTGAGGCGACAGGGGGTAGTGAAAAACTGTTTTTT
CDR3 length: 15
D gene: TRBD1
clone size: NA
V gene: TRBV2
J gene: TRBJ1-4

CDR3 protein: CATSTTGGITGELFF
CDR3 DNA: TGTGCCACCAGCACGACAGGGGGGATCACCGGGGAGCTGTTTTTT
CDR3 length: 15
D gene: TRBD1
clone size: NA
V gene: TRBV15
J gene: TRBJ2-2

CDR3 protein: CASTTRQGEEKLFF
CDR3 DNA: TGTGCCAGCACTACACGACAGGGAGAAGAAAAACTGTTTTTT
CDR3 length: 14
D gene: TRBD1
clone size: few
V gene: TRBV7-2
J gene: TRBJ1-4

CDR3 protein: CATTGQDNSPLHF
CDR3 DNA: TGTGCCACCACGGGACAGGATAATTCACCCCTCCACTTT
CDR3 length: 13
D gene: TRBD1
clone size: NA
V gene: TRBV27
J gene: TRBJ1-6

CDR3 protein: CASAPGLGRGRTEAFF
CDR3 DNA: TGTGCTAGTGCCCCTGGTCTTGGCAGGGGGCGGACTGAAGCTTTCTTT
CDR3 length: 16
D gene: TRBD1
clone size: NA
V gene: TRBV12-5
J gene: TRBJ1-1

CDR3 protein: CASSFPGSSGSADTQYF
CDR3 DNA: TGCGCCAGCAGCTTCCCCGGGTCGAGCGGGAGTGCGGATACGCAGTATTTT
CDR3 length: 17
D gene: TRBD2
clone size: once
V gene: TRBV5-1
J gene: TRBJ2-3

CDR3 protein: CASSPRGQGASNYEQYF
CDR3 DNA: TGTGCCAGCTCACCCCGGGGACAGGGGGCTTCTAACTACGAGCAGTACTTC
CDR3 length: 17
D gene: TRBD1
clone size: NA
V gene: TRBV18
J gene: TRBJ2-7

CDR3 protein: CASSLIPYNEQFF
CDR3 DNA: TGTGCCAGCAGTTTAATTCCTTACAATGAGCAGTTCTTC
CDR3 length: 13
D gene: NA
clone size: NA
V gene: TRBV27
J gene: TRBJ2-1

CDR3 protein: CATSRDEDRDNYGYTF
CDR3 DNA: TGTGCCACCAGCAGAGATGAAGACAGGGATAACTATGGCTACACCTTC
CDR3 length: 16
D gene: TRBD1
clone size: NA
V gene: TRBV15
J gene: TRBJ1-2

CDR3 protein: CASSPKTGLAGGGDEQFF
CDR3 DNA: TGTGCCAGCAGCCCAAAAACAGGACTAGCGGGAGGGGGTGATGAGCAGTTCTTC
CDR3 length: 18
D gene: TRBD2
clone size: NA
V gene: TRBV7-3
J gene: TRBJ2-1